The rows below give T cell receptor beta chains drawn from one sample of a study of OX40 agonist ivuxolimab in advanced cancers. The assay was immunoSEQ multiplex PCR, and TCRdb's table has in-frame clones only and misses some. The sample lists roughly 100,000 clones; about 92% were seen once. The material sequenced was CD4+ or CD8+ T cells sorted from blood, taken in a trial of the OX40 agonist ivuxolimab. These receptors came from an adult with an advanced solid tumor such as melanoma, head and neck, liver or kidney cancer. Each CDR3 is given with its conserved first and last residue. Fields, in order: J gene, V gene, clone size, D gene, CDR3 DNA, CDR3 protein. A D gene is named only where the DNA matches it firmly. The size of a clone is reported for some rows only, either as once, few or many, or as a class for expanded clones.

j_gene: TRBJ1-2; v_gene: TRBV21-1; abundance: .; d_gene: .; CDR3nt: TGTGCCAGCAGCACCGGACAGGGGAACTATGGCTACACCTTC; CDR3aa: CASSTGQGNYGYTF
j_gene: TRBJ1-3; v_gene: TRBV13; abundance: .; d_gene: .; CDR3nt: TGTGCCAGCAGCATCCGAATATCTGGAAACACCATATATTTT; CDR3aa: CASSIRISGNTIYF
j_gene: TRBJ2-7; v_gene: TRBV4-2; abundance: .; d_gene: .; CDR3nt: TGTGCCAGCAGCGCTTATCCGGGACTTGAAGACGAGCAGTACTTC; CDR3aa: CASSAYPGLEDEQYF
j_gene: TRBJ2-3; v_gene: TRBV5-6; abundance: .; d_gene: .; CDR3nt: TGTGCCAGCAGCTTGACAGTGGCGGGGGCTGGAGATACGCAGTATTTT; CDR3aa: CASSLTVAGAGDTQYF
j_gene: TRBJ1-5; v_gene: TRBV2; abundance: .; d_gene: TRBD1; CDR3nt: TGTGCCAGCGAAAGGGACAGGGGAGAGGGTCAGCCCCAGCATTTT; CDR3aa: CASERDRGEGQPQHF
j_gene: TRBJ1-2; v_gene: TRBV28; abundance: .; d_gene: .; CDR3nt: TGTGCCAGCAGACGTGGACAGTTTCAAGGCTACACCTTC; CDR3aa: CASRRGQFQGYTF
j_gene: TRBJ1-2; v_gene: TRBV27; abundance: .; d_gene: TRBD1; CDR3nt: TGTGCCAGCAGTCCGAGGCGCCCGCGAACAGGGGGCCCCTATGGCTACACCTTC; CDR3aa: CASSPRRPRTGGPYGYTF
j_gene: TRBJ1-2; v_gene: TRBV4-1; abundance: .; d_gene: TRBD1; CDR3nt: TGCGCCAGCAGCCAAGGGGACAGGGTGAAATATGGCTACACCTTC; CDR3aa: CASSQGDRVKYGYTF
j_gene: TRBJ1-1; v_gene: TRBV25-1; abundance: .; d_gene: .; CDR3nt: TGTGCCAGCAGTGAAAGTTCGGGAAACACTGAAGCTTTCTTT; CDR3aa: CASSESSGNTEAFF
j_gene: TRBJ1-2; v_gene: TRBV9; abundance: .; d_gene: .; CDR3nt: TGTGCCAGCAGCGCCACCGGGACACACTATGGCTACACCTTC; CDR3aa: CASSATGTHYGYTF
j_gene: TRBJ2-7; v_gene: TRBV7-9; abundance: .; d_gene: .; CDR3nt: TGTGCCAGCAGCTTAGCACAACCCGCCTACGAGCAGTACTTC; CDR3aa: CASSLAQPAYEQYF
j_gene: TRBJ2-7; v_gene: TRBV5-6; abundance: .; d_gene: .; CDR3nt: TGTGCCAGCAGCTTTTCGGGGGTTTACGAGCAGTACTTC; CDR3aa: CASSFSGVYEQYF
j_gene: TRBJ2-7; v_gene: TRBV27; abundance: once; d_gene: .; CDR3nt: TGTGCCAGCAGCCAACATAGACAGTCCTACGAGCAGTACTTC; CDR3aa: CASSQHRQSYEQYF
j_gene: TRBJ2-7; v_gene: TRBV29-1; abundance: .; d_gene: TRBD2; CDR3nt: TGCAGCGTACTACTAGCGGGGACCCCCTACGAGCAGTACTTC; CDR3aa: CSVLLAGTPYEQYF
j_gene: TRBJ1-1; v_gene: TRBV6-5; abundance: .; d_gene: TRBD1; CDR3nt: TGTGCCAGCAGTACACAGGGGTCCGCTGAAGCTTTCTTT; CDR3aa: CASSTQGSAEAFF
j_gene: TRBJ1-2; v_gene: TRBV13; abundance: .; d_gene: .; CDR3nt: TGTGCCAGCAGCTTAGAAAGAAACTATGGCTACACCTTC; CDR3aa: CASSLERNYGYTF
j_gene: TRBJ1-1; v_gene: TRBV5-1; abundance: .; d_gene: .; CDR3nt: TGCGCCAGCAGCTTGGGCCCCCAGGGGATAGAAGCTTTCTTT; CDR3aa: CASSLGPQGIEAFF